This T cell receptor beta chain was documented in a study of blood T cell repertoires in COVID-19. About the study: The samples span acute and convalescent COVID-19 from the United States, Italy and Spain. From T cells, B-cell-depleted T cells, or PBMCs came the material, which was cDNA or gDNA.

CDR1 and CDR2 from the germline V gene are SGHVS and FQNEAQ. Trimming removed 7 bases from V and 7 bases from J; junction bases left unmatched: 7. The CDR3 runs to 13 residues. Authors' methods: Researchers report that nucleated cell counts were estimated from reference gene primer amplification. TCRdb keeps only in-frame clones here, not all; method: immunoSEQ multiplex PCR. The V and J calls and clone size come from that table; D and trimming were worked out from the DNA. The data hold hundreds of thousands of clones, with roughly 85% observed a single time. Sequencing was performed on peripheral blood. The chain is built from TRBV7-8 and TRBJ2-1; 7 positions match TRBD1. This receptor was identified in a man in his late teens or twenties with active or convalescent COVID-19. CDR3 amino acids: CASTQGDLNEQFF. In nucleotides, the CDR3 is TGTGCCAGCACCCAGGGGGATCTAAATGAGCAGTTCTTC.